This T cell receptor beta chain originates from a study of shared clonotypes between healthy human individuals. CD8 cells regarded as naive lacked CD45RO, were positively chosen for CCR7, and omitted terminally differentiated effector memory CD45RA+ cells. V lost 5 bases to trimming and J lost 5 bases; unmatched junction nucleotides: 2. Germline CDR1 reads MNHEY; CDR2 reads SMNVEV (reference sequence). CDR3 length: 14 amino acids. TCRdb's copy holds only in-frame clones and misses some; the assay was immunoSEQ multiplex PCR. Of millions of clones detected, approximately 94% appear once; the ten largest clones hold roughly 1.7%.

The specimen sequenced was naive CD8+ T cells from PBMCs. This TCR came from a man between 18 and 29 years old in good health. Some clones in this sample may be carry-over from other donors' samples. The chain uses TRBV27 and TRBJ1-5; TRBD1 aligns across 11 bases. CDR3 nucleotides: TGTGCCAGCAGTCTGGACAGGGGGCATCAGCCCCAGCATTTT. It codes for CASSLDRGHQPQHF.